This T cell receptor beta chain came from a study of OX40 agonist ivuxolimab in advanced cancers. The V gene lost 2 bases and the J gene lost 9 bases, with 13 bases spanning the gap. There are 13 residues in the CDR3. Germline V gene sequence: CDR1 MNHNS, CDR2 SASEGT. Only in-frame clones appear in the TCRdb table, and some are missing; sequencing was by immunoSEQ multiplex PCR. The repertoire holds 90,000 to 100,000 clones, with less than 90% as singletons. The V gene is TRBV6-1, the J gene TRBJ1-1; D not certain. The TCR originated in an adult with an advanced solid tumor such as melanoma, head and neck, liver or kidney cancer. The sequences come from CD4+ or CD8+ T cells sorted from blood, collected in a trial of the OX40 agonist ivuxolimab. CDR3 sequence: CASSEIVKSKAFF. The CDR3 DNA sequence: TGTGCCAGCAGTGAAATAGTCAAGTCGAAAGCTTTCTTT.